The 8 T cell receptor beta chains below all came from one sample that was sequenced in a study of T cell repertoires in cytomegalovirus infection (dated by TCRdb to the late 2010s). The reads were generated on an Illumina HiSeq 1500. TCRdb itself trimmed the public reads at Q25 with fastp, ran MiXCR and retained productive beta chains. Under each unique CDR3 protein, matching rows form one entry showing the most common genes and DNA. A total of some 800,000 distinct CDR3 sequences appear in this sample, 32% of them only once. Jointly, the top ten make up roughly an eighth of the sample. What these receptors recognize is not known. Taken with the paper, the label for treatment or condition translates to: in vitro stimulation with specific CMV peptide epitopes to enrich CMV-specific T cells. The sequenced sample was cultured CD8+ T cells from PBMCs, obtained from culture after CMV antigen stimulation. The receptors originated from a human donor in good health (CMV status not recorded). Some clones in this sample may be carry-over from other donors' samples.

V gene TRBV12-3 or TRBV12-4 combines with J gene TRBJ2-3; the match to TRBD2 covers 13 bases. The ends lost 3 bases at V and 1 base at J; junction bases unmatched: 10. This CDR3 contains 19 residues. Written as DNA, the CDR3 is TGTGCCAGCAGTTTTTGGACTAGCGGGGGCCCAACTCGCACAGATACGCAGTATTTT. It translates to CASSFWTSGGPTRTDTQYF.

CDR3 residues: CSGGGGAWNEQFF. The CDR3 region has the DNA TGCAGTGGGGGCGGGGGGGCCTGGAATGAGCAGTTCTTC. V and J are TRBV20-1 and TRBJ2-1; 9 bases are a match to TRBD2. Germline V gene data show CDR1 as DFQATT and CDR2 as SNEGSKA (reference sequence). J was trimmed by 7 bases and V by 7 bases; bases with no gene match: 8. The CDR3 spans 13 residues.

The CDR3 sequence is CASSWGTGDSTDTQYF. The CDR3 region has the DNA TGCGCCAGCAGCTGGGGGACAGGGGACAGCACAGATACGCAGTATTTT. V gene TRBV5-1 combines with J gene TRBJ2-3; TRBD1 aligns across 10 bases. Germline loops: CDR1 SGHRS, CDR2 YFSETQ. The CDR3 is 16 residues long. Trimming removed 3 bases from V and 0 bases from J; junction bases left unmatched: 4.

This chain links TRBV6-2 or TRBV6-3 with TRBJ1-5, with D possibly TRBD1 on 6 matching bases. Trimming left V 2 bases short and J 6 bases short, with 11 bases between. The germline V gene has CDR1 MNHEY and CDR2 SVGEGT. The CDR3 is made up of 14 amino acids. CDR3 protein: CASSYDRMGQPQHF. DNA of the CDR3: TGTGCCAGCAGTTACGACAGGATGGGTCAGCCCCAGCATTTT.

The table lists this clonotype with many counts. The chain couples TRBV12-3 or TRBV12-4 to TRBJ2-2; D uncertain. The CDR3 is 15 residues long. V dropped 6 bases and J dropped 1 base, with 12 bases sitting between them. Here the CDR3 DNA reads TGTGCCAGCAGGCCAGAGGACCTGAACACCGGGGAGCTGTTTTTT. It codes for CASRPEDLNTGELFF.

This clonotype has a handful of counts. This rearrangement joins TRBV11-1 to TRBJ2-3; no clear D gene. The germline gives CDR1 SGHAT, CDR2 FQDESV (reference sequence). The CDR3 is made up of 14 amino acids. V was cut by 3 bases and J by 2 bases, with 9 bases left in between. The CDR3 spells CASSFNILTDTQYF. The CDR3 nucleotides read TGTGCCAGCAGCTTCAACATACTCACAGATACGCAGTATTTT.

This clonotype came up a few times. CDR3: CATSPGGRDTEAFF. Here the CDR3 DNA reads TGTGCCACCTCCCCAGGGGGCAGGGACACTGAAGCTTTCTTT. This chain joins TRBV24-1 and TRBJ1-1, with 8 bases lining up with TRBD1. The CDR3 length is 14 residues. Trimming removed 9 bases from V and 3 bases from J; junction bases left unmatched: 8. Germline loops: CDR1 KGHDR, CDR2 SFDVKD.

The chain uses TRBV29-1 and TRBJ2-3; either TRBD1 or TRBD2 may supply D (5 bases each). The germline V gene encodes CDR1 SQVTM and CDR2 ANQGSEA. The CDR3 is made up of 11 amino acids. CDR3 region: CTFGAADTQYF. The CDR3, as DNA: TGCACTTTCGGGGCAGCAGATACGCAGTATTTT.